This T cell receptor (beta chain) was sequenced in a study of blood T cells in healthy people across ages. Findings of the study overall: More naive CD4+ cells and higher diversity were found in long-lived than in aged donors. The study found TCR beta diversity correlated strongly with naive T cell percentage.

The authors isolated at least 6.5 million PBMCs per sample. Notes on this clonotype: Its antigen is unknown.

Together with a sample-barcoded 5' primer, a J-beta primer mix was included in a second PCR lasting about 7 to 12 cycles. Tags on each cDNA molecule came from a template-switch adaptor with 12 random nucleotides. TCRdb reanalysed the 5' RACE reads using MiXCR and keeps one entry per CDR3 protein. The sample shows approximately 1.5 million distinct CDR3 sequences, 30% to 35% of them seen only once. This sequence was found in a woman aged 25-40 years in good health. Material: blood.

CDR3 sequence reads: CASSCSIETQYF. The DNA of the CDR3 is TGTGCCAGCAGCTGTAGCATCGAGACCCAGTACTTC. This sequence joins TRBV11-2 and TRBJ2-5; no clear D gene. CDR1 is SGHAT and CDR2 is FQNNGV in the germline V gene. Trimming removed 4 bases from V and 5 bases from J, with 8 bases in between. This CDR3 is built from 12 residues.